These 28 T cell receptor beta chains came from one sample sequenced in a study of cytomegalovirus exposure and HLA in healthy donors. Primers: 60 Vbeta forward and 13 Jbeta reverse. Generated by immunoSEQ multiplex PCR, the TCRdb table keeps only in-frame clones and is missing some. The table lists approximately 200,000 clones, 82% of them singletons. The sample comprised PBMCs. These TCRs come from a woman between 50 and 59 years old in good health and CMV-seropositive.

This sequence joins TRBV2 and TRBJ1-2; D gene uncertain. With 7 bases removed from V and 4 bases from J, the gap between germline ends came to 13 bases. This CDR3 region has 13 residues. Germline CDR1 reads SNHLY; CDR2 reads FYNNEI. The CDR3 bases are TGTGCCAGCATCCCCGAAGGAGCCTATGGCTACACCTTC. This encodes CASIPEGAYGYTF. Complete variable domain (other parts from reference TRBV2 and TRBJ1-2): EPEVTQTPSHQVTQMGQEVILRCVPISNHLYFYWYRQILGQKVEFLVSFYNNEISEKSEIFDDQFSVERPDGSNFTLKIRSTKLEDSAMYFCASIPEGAYGYTFGSGTRLTVV.

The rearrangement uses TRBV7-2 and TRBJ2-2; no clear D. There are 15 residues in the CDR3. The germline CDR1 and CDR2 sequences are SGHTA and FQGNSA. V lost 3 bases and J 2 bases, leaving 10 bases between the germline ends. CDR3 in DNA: TGTGCCAGCAGCTTTCTCAACTACAACACCGGGGAGCTGTTTTTT. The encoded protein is CASSFLNYNTGELFF.

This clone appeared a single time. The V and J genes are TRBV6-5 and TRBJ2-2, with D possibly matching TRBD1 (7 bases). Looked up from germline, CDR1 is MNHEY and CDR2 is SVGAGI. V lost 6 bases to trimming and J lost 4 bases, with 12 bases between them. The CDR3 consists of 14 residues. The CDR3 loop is CASSRGTATGELFF. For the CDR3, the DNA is TGTGCCAGCAGCCGCGGGACAGCCACCGGGGAGCTGTTTTTT.

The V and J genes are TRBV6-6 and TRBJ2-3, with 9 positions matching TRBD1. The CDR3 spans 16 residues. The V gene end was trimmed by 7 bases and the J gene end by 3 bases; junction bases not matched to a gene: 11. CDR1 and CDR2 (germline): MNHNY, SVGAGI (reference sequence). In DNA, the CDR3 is TGTGCCAGCACTACTACCCGGACAGGGGTAACAGATACGCAGTATTTT. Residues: CASTTTRTGVTDTQYF.

The CDR3 DNA reads as TGTGCCAGTTCAGGGGGCGTCAGTGAGACCCAGTACTTC. Translating it yields CASSGGVSETQYF. The V call is TRBV19, the J call TRBJ2-5; the match to TRBD1 covers 8 bases. Germline assignment: CDR1 LNHDA and CDR2 SQIVND (reference sequence). Trimming removed 8 bases from V and 5 bases from J; junction bases left unmatched: 7. This CDR3 comprises 13 residues.

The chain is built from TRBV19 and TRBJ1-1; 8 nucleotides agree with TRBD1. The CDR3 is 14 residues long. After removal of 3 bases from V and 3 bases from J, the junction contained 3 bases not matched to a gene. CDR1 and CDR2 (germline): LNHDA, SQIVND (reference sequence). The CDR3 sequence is CASSMTGVYTEAFF. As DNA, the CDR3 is TGTGCCAGTAGTATGACAGGGGTTTACACTGAAGCTTTCTTT.

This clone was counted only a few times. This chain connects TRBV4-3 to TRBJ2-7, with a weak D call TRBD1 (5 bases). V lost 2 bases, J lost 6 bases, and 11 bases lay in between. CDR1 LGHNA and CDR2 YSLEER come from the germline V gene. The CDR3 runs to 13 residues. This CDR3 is CASSQYGATEQYF. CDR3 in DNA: TGCGCCAGCAGCCAATATGGGGCTACCGAGCAGTACTTC.

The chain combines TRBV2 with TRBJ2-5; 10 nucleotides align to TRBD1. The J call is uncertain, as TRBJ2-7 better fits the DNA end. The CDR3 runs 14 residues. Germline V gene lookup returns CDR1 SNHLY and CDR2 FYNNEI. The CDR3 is CASSARQGAGEQYF. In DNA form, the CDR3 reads TGTGCCAGCAGTGCCCGACAGGGGGCAGGCGAGCAGTACTTC.

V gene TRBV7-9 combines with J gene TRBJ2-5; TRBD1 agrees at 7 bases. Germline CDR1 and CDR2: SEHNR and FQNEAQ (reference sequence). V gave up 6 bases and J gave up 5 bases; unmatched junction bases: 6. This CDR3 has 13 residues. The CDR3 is CASRPTGSETQYF. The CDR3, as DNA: TGTGCCAGCAGGCCGACAGGGTCGGAGACCCAGTACTTC. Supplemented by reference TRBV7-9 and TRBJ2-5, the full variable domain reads DTGVSQNPRHKITKRGQNVTFRCDPISEHNRLYWYRQTLGQGPEFLTYFQNEAQLEKSRLLSDRFSAERPKGSFSTLEIQRTEQGDSAMYLCASRPTGSETQYFGPGTRLLVL.

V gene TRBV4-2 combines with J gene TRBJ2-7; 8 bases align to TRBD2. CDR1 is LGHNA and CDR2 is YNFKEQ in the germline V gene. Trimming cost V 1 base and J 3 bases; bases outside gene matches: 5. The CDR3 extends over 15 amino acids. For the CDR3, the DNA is TGTGCCAGCAGCCAAGCCAGCGGGGGAAACTACGAGCAGTACTTC. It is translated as CASSQASGGNYEQYF.

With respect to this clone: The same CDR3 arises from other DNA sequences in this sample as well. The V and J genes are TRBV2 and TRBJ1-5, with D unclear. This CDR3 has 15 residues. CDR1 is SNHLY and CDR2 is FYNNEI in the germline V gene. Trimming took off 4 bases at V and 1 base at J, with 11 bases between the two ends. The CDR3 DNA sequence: TGTGCCAGCAGTGCCCAGGCCCTAAGCAATCAGCCCCAGCATTTT. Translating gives CASSAQALSNQPQHF.

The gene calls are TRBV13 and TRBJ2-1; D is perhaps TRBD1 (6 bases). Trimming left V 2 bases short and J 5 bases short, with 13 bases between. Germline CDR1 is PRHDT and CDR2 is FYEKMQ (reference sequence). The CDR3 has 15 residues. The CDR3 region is CASSLLGEGDNEQFF. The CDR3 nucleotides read TGTGCCAGCAGCTTACTGGGTGAGGGGGACAATGAGCAGTTCTTC.

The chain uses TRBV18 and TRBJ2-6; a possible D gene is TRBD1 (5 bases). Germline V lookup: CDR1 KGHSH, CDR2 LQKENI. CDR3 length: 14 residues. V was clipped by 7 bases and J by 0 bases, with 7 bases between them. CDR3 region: CASLDSSGANVLTF. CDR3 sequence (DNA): TGTGCCAGCTTAGACAGCTCTGGGGCCAACGTCCTGACTTTC. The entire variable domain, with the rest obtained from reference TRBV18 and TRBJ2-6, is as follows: NAGVMQNPRHLVRRRGQEARLRCSPMKGHSHVYWYRQLPEEGLKFMVYLQKENIIDESGMPKERFSAEFPKEGPSILRIQQVVRGDSAAYFCASLDSSGANVLTFGAGSRLTVL.

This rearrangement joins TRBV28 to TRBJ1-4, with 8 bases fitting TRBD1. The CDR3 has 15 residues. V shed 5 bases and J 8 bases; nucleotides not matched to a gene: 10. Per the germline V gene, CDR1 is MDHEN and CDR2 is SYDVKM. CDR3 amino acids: CASSEIRGPQEKLFF. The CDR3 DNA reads TGTGCCAGCAGTGAGATCAGGGGGCCGCAGGAAAAACTGTTTTTT. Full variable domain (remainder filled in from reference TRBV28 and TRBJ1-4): DVKVTQSSRYLVKRTGEKVFLECVQDMDHENMFWYRQDPGLGLRLIYFSYDVKMKEKGDIPEGYSVSREKKERFSLILESASTNQTSMYLCASSEIRGPQEKLFFGSGTQLSVL.

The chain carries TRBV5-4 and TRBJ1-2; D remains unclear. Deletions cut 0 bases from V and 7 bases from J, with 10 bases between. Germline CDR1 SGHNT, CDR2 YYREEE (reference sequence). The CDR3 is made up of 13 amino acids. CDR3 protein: CASSLAREIGYTF. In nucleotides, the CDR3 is TGTGCCAGCAGCTTGGCGAGGGAAATTGGCTACACCTTC.

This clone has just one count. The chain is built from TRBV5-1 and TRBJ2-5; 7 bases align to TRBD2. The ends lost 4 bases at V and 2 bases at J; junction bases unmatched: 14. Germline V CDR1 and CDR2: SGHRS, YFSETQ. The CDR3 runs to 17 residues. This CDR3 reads CASSRVALGRGQETQYF. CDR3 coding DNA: TGCGCCAGCAGCCGGGTGGCTTTGGGGAGGGGACAAGAGACCCAGTACTTC. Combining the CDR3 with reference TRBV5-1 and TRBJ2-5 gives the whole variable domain KAGVTQTPRYLIKTRGQQVTLSCSPISGHRSVSWYQQTPGQGLQFLFEYFSETQRNKGNFPGRFSGRQFSNSRSEMNVSTLELGDSALYLCASSRVALGRGQETQYFGPGTRLLVL.

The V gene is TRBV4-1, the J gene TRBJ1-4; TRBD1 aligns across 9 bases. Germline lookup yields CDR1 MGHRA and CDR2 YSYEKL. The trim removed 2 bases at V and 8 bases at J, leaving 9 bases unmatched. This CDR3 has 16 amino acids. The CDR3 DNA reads TGCGCCAGCAGCCAACGGACAGGGGATGGAGGGGAAAAACTGTTTTTT. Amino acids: CASSQRTGDGGEKLFF.

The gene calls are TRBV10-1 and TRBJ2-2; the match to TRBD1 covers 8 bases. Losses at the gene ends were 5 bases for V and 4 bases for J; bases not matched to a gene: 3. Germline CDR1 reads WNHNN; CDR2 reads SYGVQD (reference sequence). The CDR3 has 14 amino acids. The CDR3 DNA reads TGCGCCAGCAGTTTTACAGGGGGCACCGGGGAGCTGTTTTTT. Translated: CASSFTGGTGELFF.

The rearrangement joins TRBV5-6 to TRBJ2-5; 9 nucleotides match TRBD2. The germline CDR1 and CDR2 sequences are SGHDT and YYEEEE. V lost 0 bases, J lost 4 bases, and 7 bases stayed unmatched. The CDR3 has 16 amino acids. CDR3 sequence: CASSLELAGDGETQYF. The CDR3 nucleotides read TGTGCCAGCAGCTTGGAGTTAGCGGGAGACGGAGAGACCCAGTACTTC.

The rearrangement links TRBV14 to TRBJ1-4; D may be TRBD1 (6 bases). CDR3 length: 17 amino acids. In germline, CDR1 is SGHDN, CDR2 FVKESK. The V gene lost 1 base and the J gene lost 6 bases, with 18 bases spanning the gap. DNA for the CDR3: TGTGCCAGCAGCCAAGCGAGGGGCGGGGGGGGCGATGAAAAACTGTTTTTT. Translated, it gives CASSQARGGGGDEKLFF.

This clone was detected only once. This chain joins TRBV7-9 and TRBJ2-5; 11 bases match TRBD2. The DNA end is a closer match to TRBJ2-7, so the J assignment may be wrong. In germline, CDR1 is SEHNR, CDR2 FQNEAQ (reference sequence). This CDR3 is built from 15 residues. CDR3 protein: CASSRLAGGAYEQYF. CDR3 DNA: TGTGCCAGCAGCCGATTAGCGGGAGGGGCGTACGAGCAGTACTTC.

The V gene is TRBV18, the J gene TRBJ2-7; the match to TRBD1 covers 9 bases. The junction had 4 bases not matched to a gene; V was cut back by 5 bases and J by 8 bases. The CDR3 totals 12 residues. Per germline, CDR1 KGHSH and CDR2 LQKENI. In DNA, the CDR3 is TGTGCCAGCTCAGGGGACAGGGTTAAGCAGTACTTC. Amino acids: CASSGDRVKQYF.

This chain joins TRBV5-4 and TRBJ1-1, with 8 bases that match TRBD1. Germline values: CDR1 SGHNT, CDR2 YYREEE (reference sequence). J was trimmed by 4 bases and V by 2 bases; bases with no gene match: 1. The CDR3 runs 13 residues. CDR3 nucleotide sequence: TGTGCCAGCAGCTTACAGGGGGGCACTGAAGCTTTCTTT. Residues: CASSLQGGTEAFF.

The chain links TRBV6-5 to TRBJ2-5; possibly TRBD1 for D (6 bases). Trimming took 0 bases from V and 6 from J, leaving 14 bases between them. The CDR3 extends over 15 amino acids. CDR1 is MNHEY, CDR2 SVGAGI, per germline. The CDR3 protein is CASSYSNQGIQTQYF. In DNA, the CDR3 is TGTGCCAGCAGTTACTCAAATCAGGGGATACAGACCCAGTACTTC.

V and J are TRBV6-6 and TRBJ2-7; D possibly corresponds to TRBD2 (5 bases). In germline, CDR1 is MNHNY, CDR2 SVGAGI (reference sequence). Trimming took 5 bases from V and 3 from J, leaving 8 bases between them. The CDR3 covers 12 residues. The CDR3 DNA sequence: TGTGCCAGCAGTACGGGAATCTACGAGCAGTACTTC. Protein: CASSTGIYEQYF.

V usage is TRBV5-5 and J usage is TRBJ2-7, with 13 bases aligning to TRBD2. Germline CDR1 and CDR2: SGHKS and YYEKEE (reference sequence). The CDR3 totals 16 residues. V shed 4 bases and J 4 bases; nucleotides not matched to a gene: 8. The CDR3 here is CASSPGGLAGLYEQYF. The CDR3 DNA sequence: TGTGCCAGCAGCCCCGGGGGACTAGCGGGATTGTACGAGCAGTACTTC.

The DNA for the CDR3 is TGTGCCAGCAGCTTAGGGGGAGACCGGGACAGACGCACAGATACGCAGTATTTT. Its translation: CASSLGGDRDRRTDTQYF. The chain uses TRBV13 and TRBJ2-3; TRBD1 matches at 7 bases. The CDR3 contains 18 residues. Trimming took 0 bases from V and 1 from J; bases not matched to a gene: 10. The germline CDR1 and CDR2 sequences are PRHDT and FYEKMQ (reference sequence).

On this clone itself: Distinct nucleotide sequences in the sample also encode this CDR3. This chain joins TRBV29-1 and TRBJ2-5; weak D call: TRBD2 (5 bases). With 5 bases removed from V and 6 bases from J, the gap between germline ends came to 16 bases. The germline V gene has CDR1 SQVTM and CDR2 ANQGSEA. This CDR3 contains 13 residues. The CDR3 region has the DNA TGCAGCGTTTGGGCTAGCCCCCATCAGACCCAGTACTTC. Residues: CSVWASPHQTQYF.